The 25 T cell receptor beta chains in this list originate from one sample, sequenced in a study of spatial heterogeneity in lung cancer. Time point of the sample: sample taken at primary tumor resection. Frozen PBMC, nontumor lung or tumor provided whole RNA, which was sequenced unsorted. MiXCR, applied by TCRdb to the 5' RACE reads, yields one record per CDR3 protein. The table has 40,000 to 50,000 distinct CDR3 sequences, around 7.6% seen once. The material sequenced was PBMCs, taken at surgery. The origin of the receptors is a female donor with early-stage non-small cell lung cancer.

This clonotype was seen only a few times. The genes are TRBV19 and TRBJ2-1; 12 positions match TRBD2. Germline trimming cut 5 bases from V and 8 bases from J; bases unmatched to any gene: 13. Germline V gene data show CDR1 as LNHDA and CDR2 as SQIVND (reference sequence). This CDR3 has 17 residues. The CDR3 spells CASSPKSSGGARDEQFF. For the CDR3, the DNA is TGTGCCAGTAGTCCCAAATCTAGCGGGGGGGCACGCGATGAGCAGTTCTTC.

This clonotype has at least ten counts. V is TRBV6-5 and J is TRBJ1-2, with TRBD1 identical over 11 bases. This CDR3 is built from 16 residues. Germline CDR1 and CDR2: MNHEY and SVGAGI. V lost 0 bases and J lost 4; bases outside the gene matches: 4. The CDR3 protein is CASSYSGQGETYGYTF. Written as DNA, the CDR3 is TGTGCCAGCAGTTACTCGGGACAGGGGGAAACCTATGGCTACACCTTC.

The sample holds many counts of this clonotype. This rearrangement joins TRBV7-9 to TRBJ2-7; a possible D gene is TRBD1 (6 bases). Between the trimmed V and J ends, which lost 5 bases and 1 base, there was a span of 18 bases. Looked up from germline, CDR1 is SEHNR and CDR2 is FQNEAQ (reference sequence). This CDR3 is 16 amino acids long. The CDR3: CASSTSTGAPSYEQYF. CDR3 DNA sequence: TGTGCCAGCAGCACTTCGACAGGAGCACCTTCCTACGAGCAGTACTTC.

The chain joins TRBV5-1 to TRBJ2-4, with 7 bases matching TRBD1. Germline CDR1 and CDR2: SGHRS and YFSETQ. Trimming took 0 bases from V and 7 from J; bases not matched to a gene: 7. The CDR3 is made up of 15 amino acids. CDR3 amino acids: CASSLAGQEENIQYF. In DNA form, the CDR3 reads TGCGCCAGCAGCTTGGCCGGACAGGAAGAGAACATTCAGTACTTC.

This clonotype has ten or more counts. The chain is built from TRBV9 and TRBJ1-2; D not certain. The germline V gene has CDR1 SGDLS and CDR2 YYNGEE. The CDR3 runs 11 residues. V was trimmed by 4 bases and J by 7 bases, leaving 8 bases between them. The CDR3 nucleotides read TGTGCCAGCAGCACCGGGGTTGGCTACACCTTC. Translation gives CASSTGVGYTF.

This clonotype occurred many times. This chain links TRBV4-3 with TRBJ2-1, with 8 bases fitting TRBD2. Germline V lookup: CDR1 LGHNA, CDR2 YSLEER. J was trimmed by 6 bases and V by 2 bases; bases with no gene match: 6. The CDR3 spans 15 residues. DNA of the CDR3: TGCGCCAGCAGCCAAAGGTGGCTAGCGGGCAATGAGCAGTTCTTC. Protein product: CASSQRWLAGNEQFF.

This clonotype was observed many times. The CDR3 protein is CASSLVAGGPWSTDTQYF. Written as DNA, the CDR3 is TGTGCCAGCAGCTTAGTTGCGGGGGGGCCGTGGAGCACAGATACGCAGTATTTT. This chain joins TRBV7-6 and TRBJ2-3; 9 bases agree with TRBD2. The CDR3 spans 18 residues. The junction had 8 bases not matched to a gene; V was cut back by 1 base and J by 0 bases. Germline-derived CDR1 and CDR2 are SGHVS and FNYEAQ.

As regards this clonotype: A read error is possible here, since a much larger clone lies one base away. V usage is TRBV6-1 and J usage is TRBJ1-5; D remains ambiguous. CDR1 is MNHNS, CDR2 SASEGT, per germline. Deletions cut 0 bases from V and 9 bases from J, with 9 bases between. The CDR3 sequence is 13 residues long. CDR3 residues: CASSEARYRPQHF. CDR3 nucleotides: TGTGCCAGCAGTGAAGCGCGGTATCGGCCCCAGCATTTT.

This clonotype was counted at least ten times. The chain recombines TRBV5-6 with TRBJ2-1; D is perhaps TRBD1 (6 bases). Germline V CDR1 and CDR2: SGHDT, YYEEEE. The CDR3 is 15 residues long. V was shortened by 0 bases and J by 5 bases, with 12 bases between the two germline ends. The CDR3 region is CASSLARGIHNEQFF. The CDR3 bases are TGTGCCAGCAGCTTGGCCAGGGGAATCCACAATGAGCAGTTCTTC.

This CDR3 reads CASSGGLGYEQYF. The CDR3 DNA reads TGTGCCAGCAGCGGTGGATTGGGGTACGAGCAGTACTTC. The chain has TRBV5-6 and TRBJ2-7; D ambiguous. The germline V and J ends were trimmed by 4 bases and 4 bases, with 12 bases remaining between them. The germline V gene encodes CDR1 SGHDT and CDR2 YYEEEE. This CDR3 spans 13 amino acids.

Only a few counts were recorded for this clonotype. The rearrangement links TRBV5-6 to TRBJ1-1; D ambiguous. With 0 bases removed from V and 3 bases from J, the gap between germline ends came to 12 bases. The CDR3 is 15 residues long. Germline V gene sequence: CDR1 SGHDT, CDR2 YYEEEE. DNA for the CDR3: TGTGCCAGCAGCTTGGTCCCATCCAGCCACACTGAAGCTTTCTTT. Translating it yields CASSLVPSSHTEAFF.

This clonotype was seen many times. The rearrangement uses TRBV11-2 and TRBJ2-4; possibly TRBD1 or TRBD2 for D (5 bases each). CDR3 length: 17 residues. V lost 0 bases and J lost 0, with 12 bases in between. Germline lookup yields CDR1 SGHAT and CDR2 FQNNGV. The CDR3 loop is CASSLDRGEPAKNIQYF. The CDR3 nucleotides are TGTGCCAGCAGCTTAGATAGAGGGGAGCCAGCCAAAAACATTCAGTACTTC.

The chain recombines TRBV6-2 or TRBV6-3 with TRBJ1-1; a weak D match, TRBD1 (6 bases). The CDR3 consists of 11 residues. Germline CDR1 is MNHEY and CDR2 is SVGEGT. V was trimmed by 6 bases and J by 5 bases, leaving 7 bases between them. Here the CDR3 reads CASRQGTEAFF. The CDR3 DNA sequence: TGTGCCAGCAGACAGGGTACTGAAGCTTTCTTT.

Here the CDR3 reads CSARGLGQRLEQYF. The CDR3 region has the DNA TGCAGTGCTAGGGGCTTGGGTCAGCGATTGGAGCAGTACTTC. The V call is TRBV20-1, the J call TRBJ2-7, with D unclear. This CDR3 region has 14 residues. Germline values: CDR1 DFQATT, CDR2 SNEGSKA (reference sequence). The V and J ends lost 3 bases and 7 bases respectively, with 19 bases between them.

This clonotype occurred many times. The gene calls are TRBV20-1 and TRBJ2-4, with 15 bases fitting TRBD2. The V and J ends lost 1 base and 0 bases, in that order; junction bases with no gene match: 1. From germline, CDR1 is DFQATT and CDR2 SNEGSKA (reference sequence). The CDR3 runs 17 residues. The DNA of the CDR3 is TGCAGTGCTAGAGGGGGACTAGCGGGGGGAGCCAAAAACATTCAGTACTTC. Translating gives CSARGGLAGGAKNIQYF.

CDR3 sequence reads: CASSYSTIRHTTDTQYF. CDR3 DNA sequence: TGTGCCAGCAGTTACTCTACGATTCGACATACCACAGATACGCAGTATTTT. J is TRBJ2-3 and V is TRBV6-5; D remains unclear. This CDR3 is 17 amino acids long. CDR1 and CDR2 from the germline V gene are MNHEY and SVGAGI. V was shortened by 0 bases and J by 2 bases, with 15 bases between the two germline ends.

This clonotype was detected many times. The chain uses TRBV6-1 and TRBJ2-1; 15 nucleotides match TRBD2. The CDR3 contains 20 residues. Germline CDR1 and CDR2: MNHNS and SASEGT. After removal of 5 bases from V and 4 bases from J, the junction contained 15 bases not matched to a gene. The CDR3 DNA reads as TGTGCCAGCAGTACACATGGCGGGACTAGCGGGGGGACTCGGTACAATGAGCAGTTCTTC. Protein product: CASSTHGGTSGGTRYNEQFF.

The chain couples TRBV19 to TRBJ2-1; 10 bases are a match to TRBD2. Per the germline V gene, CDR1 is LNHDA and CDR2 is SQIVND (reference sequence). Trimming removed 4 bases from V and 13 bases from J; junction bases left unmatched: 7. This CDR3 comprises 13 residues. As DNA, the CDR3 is TGTGCCAGTAGTACCCCAGCGGGGGGGCCTCAGTTCTTC. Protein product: CASSTPAGGPQFF.

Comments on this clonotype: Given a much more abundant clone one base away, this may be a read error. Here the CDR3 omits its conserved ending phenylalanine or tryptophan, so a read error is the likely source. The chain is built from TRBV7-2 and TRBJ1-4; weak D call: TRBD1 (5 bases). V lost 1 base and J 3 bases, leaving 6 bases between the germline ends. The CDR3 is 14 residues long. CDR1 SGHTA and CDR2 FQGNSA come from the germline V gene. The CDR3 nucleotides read TGTGCCAGCAGCTTAGACAGGTCTAATGAAAAACTGTTTTCT. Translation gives CASSLDRSNEKLFS.

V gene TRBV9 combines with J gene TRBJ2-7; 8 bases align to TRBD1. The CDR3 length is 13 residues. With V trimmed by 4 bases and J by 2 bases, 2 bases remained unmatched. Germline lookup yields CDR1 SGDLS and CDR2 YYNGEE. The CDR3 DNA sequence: TGTGCCAGCAGCCCACAGGGGGCCTACGAGCAGTACTTC. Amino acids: CASSPQGAYEQYF. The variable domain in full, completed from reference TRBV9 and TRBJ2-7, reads DSGVTQTPKHLITATGQRVTLRCSPRSGDLSVYWYQQSLDQGLQFLIQYYNGEERAKGNILERFSAQQFPDLHSELNLSSLELGDSALYFCASSPQGAYEQYFGPGTRLTVT.

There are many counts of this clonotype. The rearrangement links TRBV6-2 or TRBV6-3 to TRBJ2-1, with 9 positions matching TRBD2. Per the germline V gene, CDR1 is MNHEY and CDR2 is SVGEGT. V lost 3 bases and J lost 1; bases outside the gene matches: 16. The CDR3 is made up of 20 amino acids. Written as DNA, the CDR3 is TGTGCCAGCAGTTATTTCTTCATGCGGGGGGGTCGCGTTTCCTACAATGAGCAGTTCTTC. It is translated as CASSYFFMRGGRVSYNEQFF.

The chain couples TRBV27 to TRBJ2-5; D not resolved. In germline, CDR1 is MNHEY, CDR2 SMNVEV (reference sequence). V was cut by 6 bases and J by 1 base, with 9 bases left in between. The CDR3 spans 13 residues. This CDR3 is CASSDDFQETQYF. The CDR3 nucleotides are TGTGCCAGCAGCGACGACTTCCAAGAGACCCAGTACTTC.

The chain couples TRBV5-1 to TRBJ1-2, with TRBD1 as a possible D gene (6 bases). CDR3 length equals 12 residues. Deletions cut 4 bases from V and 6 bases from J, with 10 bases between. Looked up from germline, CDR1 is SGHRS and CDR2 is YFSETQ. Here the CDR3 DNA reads TGCGCCAGCAGCGGGGACATGGATGGCTACACCTTC. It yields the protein CASSGDMDGYTF.

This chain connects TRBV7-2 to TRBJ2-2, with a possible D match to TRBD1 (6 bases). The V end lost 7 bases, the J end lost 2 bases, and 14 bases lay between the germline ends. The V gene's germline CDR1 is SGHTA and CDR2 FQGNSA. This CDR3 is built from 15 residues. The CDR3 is CASNLLGGNTGELFF. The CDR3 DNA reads TGTGCCAGCAACCTCCTAGGGGGTAACACCGGGGAGCTGTTTTTT.

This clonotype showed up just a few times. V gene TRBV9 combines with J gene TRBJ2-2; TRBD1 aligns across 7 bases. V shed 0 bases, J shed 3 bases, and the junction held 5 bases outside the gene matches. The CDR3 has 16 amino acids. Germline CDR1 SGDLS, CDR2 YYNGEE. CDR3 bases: TGTGCCAGCAGCGTAGACAGGGGTTGGGACACCGGGGAGCTGTTTTTT. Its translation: CASSVDRGWDTGELFF. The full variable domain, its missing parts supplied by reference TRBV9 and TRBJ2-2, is DSGVTQTPKHLITATGQRVTLRCSPRSGDLSVYWYQQSLDQGLQFLIQYYNGEERAKGNILERFSAQQFPDLHSELNLSSLELGDSALYFCASSVDRGWDTGELFFGEGSRLTVL.